Listed below are T cell receptor beta chains from one sample, sequenced in a study of blood T cell repertoires in COVID-19. The protocol was immunoSEQ multiplex PCR, while the TCRdb copy is restricted to in-frame clones and leaves out a portion. Of roughly 200,000 clones listed, about 90% are singletons. Sequenced sample: peripheral blood. These receptors were collected from a man aged 60 to 69 with active or convalescent COVID-19. The CDR3 runs from the conserved cysteine through the conserved F or W. Fields, in order: V gene, J gene, CDR3 protein.

>TRBV6-2/TRBV6-3|TRBJ1-6
CASSYSTGQGALVHSPLHF
>TRBV7-9|TRBJ1-6
CASSLGQAFGNSPLHF
>TRBV9|TRBJ1-6
CASSVSSYNSPLHF
>TRBV9|TRBJ2-3
CASSTLERTDTQYF
>TRBV5-4|TRBJ1-2
CASSHAGRGHYYGYTF
>TRBV19|TRBJ1-1
CASSIKGDPAFF
>TRBV14|TRBJ1-1
CASSQDRQGKAFF
>TRBV5-1|TRBJ2-5
CASMIGLAVQETQYF
>TRBV3-1/TRBV3-2|TRBJ2-1
CASSQLYNNEQFF
>TRBV7-9|TRBJ2-1
CASSSPGLAGKMNEQFF
>TRBV27|TRBJ1-3
CASSLNGGFSGNTIYF
>TRBV15|TRBJ2-7
CATSRADSESYEQYF
>TRBV5-1|TRBJ2-2
CASSLFFVGQGSGELFF
>TRBV7-9|TRBJ1-1
CASSSQGMVNTEAFF
>TRBV5-1|TRBJ1-2
CASSLNPPRGYTF
>TRBV6-6|TRBJ2-5
CASSHGTYRVPEETQYF
>TRBV6-6|TRBJ2-3
CASSPETSGGPNTDTQYF
>TRBV2|TRBJ2-3
CASREGGGRTDTQYF
>TRBV7-9|TRBJ2-3
CASSPQRDTQYF
>TRBV5-6|TRBJ1-6
CASSLDVGGLDSPLHF